The clone carrying this T cell receptor beta chain has a handful of counts. Its target is not known. The V gene's germline CDR1 is SGHVS and CDR2 FNYEAQ. The germline V and J ends were trimmed by 1 base and 0 bases, with 12 bases remaining between them. This CDR3 is built from 16 residues. The entry originates in a study of T cell repertoires in cytomegalovirus infection. TCRdb ran MiXCR on the reads and lists one entry per CDR3 protein. Found here are about half a million distinct CDR3 sequences, about 33% of them singletons; the top ten hold 15% to 20%. The genes are TRBV7-6 and TRBJ1-2, with D perhaps TRBD1 (5 bases). This sequence originates from a human donor in good health (CMV status not recorded). Some clones in this sample may be carry-over from other donors' samples. The source material was cultured PBMCs, sampled from culture after CMV antigen stimulation. CDR3 DNA sequence: TGTGCCAGCAGCTTAGAGGGACGGTCAGCTAACTATGGCTACACCTTC. It translates to CASSLEGRSANYGYTF.